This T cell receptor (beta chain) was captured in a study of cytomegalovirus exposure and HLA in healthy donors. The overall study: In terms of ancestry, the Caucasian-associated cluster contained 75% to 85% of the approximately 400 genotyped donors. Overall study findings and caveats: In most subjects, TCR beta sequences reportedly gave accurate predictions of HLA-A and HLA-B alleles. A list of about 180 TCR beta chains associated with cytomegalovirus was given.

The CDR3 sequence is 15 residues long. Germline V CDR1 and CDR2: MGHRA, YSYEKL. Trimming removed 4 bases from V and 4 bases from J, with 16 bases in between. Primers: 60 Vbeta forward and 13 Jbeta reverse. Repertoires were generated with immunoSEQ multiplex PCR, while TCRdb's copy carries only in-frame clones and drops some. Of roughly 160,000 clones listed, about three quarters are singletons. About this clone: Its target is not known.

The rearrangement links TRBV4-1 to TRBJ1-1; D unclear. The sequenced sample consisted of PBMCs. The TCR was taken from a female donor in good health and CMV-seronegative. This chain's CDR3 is CASSPSGTGSTEAFF. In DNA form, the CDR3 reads TGCGCCAGCAGCCCGTCCGGAACCGGGAGCACTGAAGCTTTCTTT.